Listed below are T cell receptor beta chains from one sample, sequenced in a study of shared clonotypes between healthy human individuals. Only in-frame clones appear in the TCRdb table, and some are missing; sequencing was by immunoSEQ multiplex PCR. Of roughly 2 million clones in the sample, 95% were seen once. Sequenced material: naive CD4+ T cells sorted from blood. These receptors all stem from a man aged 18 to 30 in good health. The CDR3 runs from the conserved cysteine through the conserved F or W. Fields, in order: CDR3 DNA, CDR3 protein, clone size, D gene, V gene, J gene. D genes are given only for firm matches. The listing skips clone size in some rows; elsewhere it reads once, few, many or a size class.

TGTGCCAGCAGCTCGACCGAACAGGGTCGACTAGCGCATGAGCAGTTCTTC	CASSSTEQGRLAHEQFF	NA	TRBD2	TRBV7-9	TRBJ2-1
TGCAGCGTTGACCGAGGGAGGGCCACTGAAGCTTTCTTT	CSVDRGRATEAFF	NA	NA	TRBV29-1	TRBJ1-1
TGTGCCAGCAGCTTTAGCGGGGGGGCCGGGGAGCTGTTTTTT	CASSFSGGAGELFF	NA	TRBD2	TRBV11-2	TRBJ2-2
TGTGCCAGCAGCTTAATTCGGACCGTTGAAAACTATGGCTACACCTTC	CASSLIRTVENYGYTF	NA	NA	TRBV11-2	TRBJ1-2
TGTGCCATCAGTGTCGCGGGGGAGCGTTTAGGGGATGAGCAGTTCTTC	CAISVAGERLGDEQFF	NA	TRBD2	TRBV10-3	TRBJ2-1
TGTGCCAGCAGCCCTCCGGGACTAGGGGTCTACAATGAGCAGTTCTTC	CASSPPGLGVYNEQFF	NA	TRBD2	TRBV7-2	TRBJ2-1
TGTGCCAGCAGATCGGGACAGGTGCGCACTGAAGCTTTCTTT	CASRSGQVRTEAFF	NA	TRBD1	TRBV7-9	TRBJ1-1
TGTGCCAGCGTGCACAGGGGGCGATATCAAAGGAGCAATCAGCCCCAGCATTTT	CASVHRGRYQRSNQPQHF	NA	TRBD1	TRBV19	TRBJ1-5
TGTGCCAGCAGCTACCGGTGGGACGGGACTGAAAAACTGTTTTTT	CASSYRWDGTEKLFF	NA	NA	TRBV5-4	TRBJ1-4
TGCGCCAGCAGTGACACAGCGAACTATGGCTACACCTTC	CASSDTANYGYTF	NA	NA	TRBV10-1	TRBJ1-2
TGTGCCAGCAGCCCAACTAGTAACAATGAGCAGTTCTTC	CASSPTSNNEQFF	NA	NA	TRBV11-2	TRBJ2-1
TGCGCCAGCAGCCAAGACCCGGGACTAGCCGCCGGGGAGCTGTTTTTT	CASSQDPGLAAGELFF	NA	TRBD2	TRBV4-1	TRBJ2-2
TGTGCCAGCAGCTTAGGGGGCGGGAGTCTATCCGAGCAGTACTTC	CASSLGGGSLSEQYF	NA	TRBD2	TRBV7-6	TRBJ2-7
TGTGCCAGCAGCTGGGGTCACCAAGAGACCCAGTACTTC	CASSWGHQETQYF	NA	NA	TRBV5-6	TRBJ2-5
TGTGCCAGCAGCGCAACTACTAGCGGGGGCCAAGAGACCCAGTACTTC	CASSATTSGGQETQYF	NA	TRBD2	TRBV14	TRBJ2-5
TGCGCCAGCAGCGGAACCGGGGCGAAGAATGAAAAACTGTTTTTT	CASSGTGAKNEKLFF	NA	NA	TRBV5-1	TRBJ1-4
TGTGCCAGCATCCCAGGCCTGGGGACAGATACGCAGTATTTT	CASIPGLGTDTQYF	once	NA	TRBV28	TRBJ2-3
TGTGCCAGCAGCTTGGTCCAAACAGAGACCCAGTACTTC	CASSLVQTETQYF	NA	NA	TRBV5-6	TRBJ2-5
TGTGCCAGTAGTCCTAGACTAGCGGGGGTTACGAAGCAGTTCTTC	CASSPRLAGVTKQFF	NA	TRBD2	TRBV19	TRBJ2-1
TGTGCCTGGACCAGACAGGGATCGTACACCTTC	CAWTRQGSYTF	NA	TRBD1	TRBV30	TRBJ1-2
TGTGCCAGCAGTTACACCGGGACAGGGAATGAAAAACTGTTTTTT	CASSYTGTGNEKLFF	NA	TRBD1	TRBV6-5	TRBJ1-4
TGTGCCAGCAGTTTTGTGGCGGGGGGTAATCAGCCCCAGCATTTT	CASSFVAGGNQPQHF	NA	NA	TRBV28	TRBJ1-5
TGCGCCAGCAGCCAAGTAGTCTTTGAGCAGTACTTC	CASSQVVFEQYF	NA	NA	TRBV4-3	TRBJ2-7
TGTGCCAGCACTAAAACAGGGGGTGATTATCAGCCCCAGCATTTT	CASTKTGGDYQPQHF	NA	TRBD1	TRBV6-6	TRBJ1-5
TGTGCCAGCTCACCACAACGGTCCCCAGATACGCAGTATTTT	CASSPQRSPDTQYF	NA	NA	TRBV18	TRBJ2-3
TGCGCCAGCAGCTTAGGACAGGCCTCTGGAAACACCATATATTTT	CASSLGQASGNTIYF	NA	TRBD1	TRBV5-1	TRBJ1-3
TGTGCCAGCAGCCCTGACAGGGTCGGCTACACCTTC	CASSPDRVGYTF	NA	TRBD1	TRBV6-5	TRBJ1-2
TGTGCCAGCAGTGGAGGGGGACTAGCGGGAGTAAGGGATACGCAGTATTTT	CASSGGGLAGVRDTQYF	NA	TRBD2	TRBV6-1	TRBJ2-3
TGTGCCAGCAAACCTCCGAACACCGGGGAGCTGTTTTTT	CASKPPNTGELFF	NA	NA	TRBV2	TRBJ2-2
TGTGCCAGCAGTGAAGAAGTGGGCTGGGGAAACACCATATATTTT	CASSEEVGWGNTIYF	NA	NA	TRBV6-1	TRBJ1-3
TGTGCCAGCTCACCACAAGAGGACGGCACTGAAGCTTTCTTT	CASSPQEDGTEAFF	NA	NA	TRBV18	TRBJ1-1
TGTGCCAGCATCCCCCGGGAGGGCCCATACGAGCAGTACTTC	CASIPREGPYEQYF	NA	TRBD2	TRBV25-1	TRBJ2-7
TGCGCCAGCAGCTTCTCACTAGCGGGAGTCAATGAGCAGTTCTTC	CASSFSLAGVNEQFF	NA	TRBD2	TRBV5-1	TRBJ2-1
TGTGCCATCAGTGAGTCGACGGCAGAGACCCAGTACTTC	CAISESTAETQYF	NA	NA	TRBV10-3	TRBJ2-5
TGTGCCAGCAGCGTAGAGTCTGGGGTAGCGGGATTCTCCTACAATGAGCAGTTCTTC	CASSVESGVAGFSYNEQFF	NA	TRBD2	TRBV9	TRBJ2-1
TGTGCCAGCAGCGCACGTACGTGGCCCTACGAGCAGTACTTC	CASSARTWPYEQYF	NA	NA	TRBV7-2	TRBJ2-7
TGTGCCAGCAGTTACTACAGGGGTCCCTACGAGCAGTACTTC	CASSYYRGPYEQYF	once	TRBD1	TRBV6-5	TRBJ2-7
TGTGCCAGCTCACGAGGATCACCCTACGAGCAGTACTTC	CASSRGSPYEQYF	NA	NA	TRBV18	TRBJ2-7
TGTGCCAGCAGCTTGGCTAGCGGGACTGTAGATACGCAGTATTTT	CASSLASGTVDTQYF	NA	TRBD2	TRBV5-4	TRBJ2-3
TGTGCCAGCAGTGAGGACAGGGCGAGGGGGTATGGCTACACCTTC	CASSEDRARGYGYTF	NA	TRBD1	TRBV2	TRBJ1-2
TGTGCCAGCAGCCCGAGCACCAGGAGTAGCAATCAGCCCCAGCATTTT	CASSPSTRSSNQPQHF	NA	NA	TRBV9	TRBJ1-5
TGTGCCTGGAGTAGCCGGGGTGAGCAGTTCTTC	CAWSSRGEQFF	NA	NA	TRBV30	TRBJ2-1
TGTGCCAGCAGCCCTAGCGGGAGGTCCTACAATGAGCAGTTCTTC	CASSPSGRSYNEQFF	NA	TRBD2	TRBV6-6	TRBJ2-1
TGTGCCAGCAGCTTAGACGAGATTTTCGGCTACACCTTC	CASSLDEIFGYTF	NA	NA	TRBV11-2	TRBJ1-2
TGTGCCAGCAGTTATTATGTAGCTGGGGCCAACGTCCTGACTTTC	CASSYYVAGANVLTF	NA	NA	TRBV6-5	TRBJ2-6
TGTGCCAGCAGCCCTCGGGACAGTTTTAACTATGGCTACACCTTC	CASSPRDSFNYGYTF	NA	TRBD1	TRBV7-9	TRBJ1-2
TGTGCCAGCAGGCTTGGACAGGGAATCAATTCACCCCTCCACTTT	CASRLGQGINSPLHF	NA	TRBD1	TRBV27	TRBJ1-6
TGCGCCAGCACCGACGGGGGGGCTGAAGCTTTCTTT	CASTDGGAEAFF	NA	NA	TRBV10-1	TRBJ1-1
TGTGCCAGCAGTTCACGTGAGGGGGATGAGCAGTTCTTC	CASSSREGDEQFF	NA	NA	TRBV6-6	TRBJ2-1
TGTGCCATCAGTGAGTCGGGGCGGAAACTAGCGGGGCTGAAGGGGCAGTACTTC	CAISESGRKLAGLKGQYF	NA	TRBD2	TRBV10-3	TRBJ2-7
TGCGCCAGCAGCTTGTCGGCCGCTTACGAGCAGTACTTC	CASSLSAAYEQYF	NA	NA	TRBV5-1	TRBJ2-7
TGCGCCAGCAGCCAAGCTAGGACTAGCGGATACACCTCCGGGGAGCTGTTTTTT	CASSQARTSGYTSGELFF	once	TRBD2	TRBV4-1	TRBJ2-2
TGTGCCAGCAGTTTAGGAGGAGCGGGCGACTATGGCTACACCTTC	CASSLGGAGDYGYTF	NA	NA	TRBV28	TRBJ1-2
TGTGCCAGCAGTCGCGGGGACAGGGGAGGAGAGCAGTACTTC	CASSRGDRGGEQYF	once	TRBD1	TRBV27	TRBJ2-7
TGTGCCAGCAGCTTAGAAGTTGGGACCCAGTACTTC	CASSLEVGTQYF	NA	NA	TRBV11-2	TRBJ2-5
TGTGCCTGGAGTGTACAGGCGGGCGTCGGCTACACCTTC	CAWSVQAGVGYTF	NA	NA	TRBV30	TRBJ1-2
TGTGCCAGCACCCCCTCAGCACCGTACGAGCAGTACTTC	CASTPSAPYEQYF	NA	NA	TRBV6-1	TRBJ2-7
TGTGCCAGCAGCGGTTTGGGGGGGCCTCGTTCCGAGACCCAGTACTTC	CASSGLGGPRSETQYF	NA	NA	TRBV9	TRBJ2-5